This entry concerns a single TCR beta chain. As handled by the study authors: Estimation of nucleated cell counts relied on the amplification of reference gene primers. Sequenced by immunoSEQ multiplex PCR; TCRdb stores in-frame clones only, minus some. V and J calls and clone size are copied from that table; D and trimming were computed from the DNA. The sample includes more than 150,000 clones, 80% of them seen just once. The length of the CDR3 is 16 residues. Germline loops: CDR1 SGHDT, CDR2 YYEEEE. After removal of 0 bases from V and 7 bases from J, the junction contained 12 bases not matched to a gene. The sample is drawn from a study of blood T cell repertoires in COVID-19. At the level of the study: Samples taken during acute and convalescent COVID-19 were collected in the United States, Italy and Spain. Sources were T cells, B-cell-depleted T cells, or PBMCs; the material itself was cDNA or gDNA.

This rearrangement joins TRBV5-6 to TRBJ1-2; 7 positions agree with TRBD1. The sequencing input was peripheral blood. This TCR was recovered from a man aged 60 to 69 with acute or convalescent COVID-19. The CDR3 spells CASSLDRVQGMGGYTF. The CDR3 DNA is TGTGCCAGCAGCTTGGACCGCGTACAGGGGATGGGTGGCTACACCTTC.